The subject of this entry is one TCR beta chain. The antigen remains unidentified. V dropped 4 bases and J dropped 0 bases, with 11 bases sitting between them. The CDR3 length is 15 residues. CDR1 is SGHKS and CDR2 is YYEKEE in the germline V gene (reference sequence). Attachment of unique molecular identifiers to individual cDNA molecules was performed. Each CDR3 protein gets one entry after TCRdb re-called the 5' RACE reads with MiXCR. The data hold tens of thousands of distinct CDR3 sequences, with about 15% observed a single time. These data come from a study of early T cells in non-severe SARS-CoV-2 infection. Study details: From unsorted whole blood, bulk RNA was sequenced, and the chains remained unpaired.

Study results and caveats: Comparison of clonotypes with VDJdb favored anti-spike CD8 responses while missing private and CD4 specificities.

Input material: whole blood. The V gene is TRBV5-5, the J gene TRBJ1-3; D is possibly TRBD1 (6 bases). The sequence derives from an adult who was a healthcare worker with PCR-confirmed SARS-CoV-2 infection or an uninfected control (not recorded which). CDR3: CASSRLDSSGNTIYF. The DNA of the CDR3 is TGTGCCAGCAGCCGCTTGGACAGCTCTGGAAACACCATATATTTT.